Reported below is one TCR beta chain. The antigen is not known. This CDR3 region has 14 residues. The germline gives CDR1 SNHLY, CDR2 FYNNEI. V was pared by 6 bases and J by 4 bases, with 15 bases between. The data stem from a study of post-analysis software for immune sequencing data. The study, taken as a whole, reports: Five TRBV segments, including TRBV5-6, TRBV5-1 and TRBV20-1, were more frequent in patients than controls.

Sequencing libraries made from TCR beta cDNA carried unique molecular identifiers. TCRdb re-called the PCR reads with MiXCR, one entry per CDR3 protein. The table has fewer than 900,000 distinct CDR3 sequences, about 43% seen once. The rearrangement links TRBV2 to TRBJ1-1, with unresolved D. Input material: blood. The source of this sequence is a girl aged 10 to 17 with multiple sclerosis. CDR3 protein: CASRTETLGTEAFF. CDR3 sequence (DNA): TGTGCCAGCAGGACGGAGACGTTGGGCACTGAAGCTTTCTTT.